One and the same sample provided the 13 T cell receptor beta chains below, sequenced in a study of response to subunit inactivated influenza vaccine. TCRdb itself ran the RT-PCR reads through MiXCR, one entry per CDR3 protein. The data contain 450,000 to 600,000 distinct CDR3 sequences, approximately 15% of them singletons. This specimen was CD4+ T cells sorted from PBMCs, taken less than 30 months after vaccination. The receptors come from a man aged 45 to 70 who received an inactivated influenza vaccine.

This clonotype was counted a few times. The rearrangement uses TRBV18 and TRBJ1-3; D remains unclear. The germline CDR1 and CDR2 sequences are KGHSH and LQKENI. The CDR3 sequence is 15 residues long. V lost 6 bases and J 0 bases, leaving 12 bases between the germline ends. In DNA, the CDR3 is TGTGCCAGCTCCCCTAACCCCGACTCTGGAAACACCATATATTTT. This translates into CASSPNPDSGNTIYF.

This clonotype turned up a few times. The chain has TRBV5-6 and TRBJ2-3, with a weak D call TRBD2 (6 bases). V was trimmed by 4 bases and J by 5 bases, leaving 23 bases between them. Germline V CDR1 and CDR2: SGHDT, YYEEEE. The CDR3 covers 17 residues. This CDR3 reads CASSPTTSGGPEDTQYF. In nucleotides, the CDR3 is TGTGCCAGCAGCCCTACCACCTCAGGAGGGCCTGAAGATACGCAGTATTTT.

The chain recombines TRBV9 with TRBJ1-2; D is undetermined. This CDR3 comprises 13 residues. The germline V gene encodes CDR1 SGDLS and CDR2 YYNGEE. V was cut by 0 bases and J by 8 bases, with 11 bases left in between. The CDR3 reads CASSVERERGYTF. CDR3 DNA: TGTGCCAGCAGCGTAGAGAGGGAGCGGGGCTACACCTTC.

This clonotype has at least ten counts. In nucleotides, the CDR3 is TGTGCCAGCAGCCAAGAGACAGCCCTAGCCAAAAACATTCAGTACTTC. Its translation is CASSQETALAKNIQYF. This chain connects TRBV4-2 to TRBJ2-4; the D gene is possibly TRBD1 (5 bases). Trimming left V 0 bases short and J 0 bases short, with 9 bases between. This CDR3 has 16 residues. Germline loops: CDR1 LGHNA, CDR2 YNFKEQ.

The rearrangement joins TRBV7-8 to TRBJ2-1, with D possibly being TRBD2 (7 bases). This CDR3 is built from 15 residues. Germline CDR1 is SGHVS and CDR2 is FQNEAQ. Trimming cost V 4 bases and J 7 bases, with 17 bases left between them. In nucleotides, the CDR3 is TGTGCCAGCAGCTGGGTTCAGGGGAGGGGAAATGAGCAGTTCTTC. Its protein is CASSWVQGRGNEQFF. The whole variable domain, remainder taken from reference TRBV7-8 and TRBJ2-1, is GAGVSQSPRYKVAKRGQDVALRCDPISGHVSLFWYQQALGQGPEFLTYFQNEAQLDKSGLPSDRFFAERPEGSVSTLKIQRTQQEDSAVYLCASSWVQGRGNEQFFGPGTRLTVL.

This clonotype has just a few counts. The chain uses TRBV4-3 and TRBJ2-7; TRBD1 agrees at 9 bases. CDR3 length: 15 residues. CDR1 and CDR2 from the germline V gene are LGHNA and YSLEER. J lost 7 bases, V lost 0 bases, and 7 bases had no gene match. This CDR3 reads CASSQDGTGNLEQYF. The CDR3 DNA reads as TGCGCCAGCAGCCAAGACGGGACAGGGAATCTTGAGCAGTACTTC.

The gene calls are TRBV7-9 and TRBJ2-3; 8 nucleotides agree with TRBD1. Unmatched junction bases numbered 7, after V lost 4 bases and J lost 7 bases. This CDR3 spans 14 amino acids. CDR1 SEHNR and CDR2 FQNEAQ come from the germline V gene (reference sequence). CDR3 protein: CASSSLGQGNTQYF. CDR3 coding DNA: TGTGCCAGCAGCTCCTTAGGACAGGGTAATACGCAGTATTTT.

There are a few counts of this clonotype. The chain joins TRBV28 to TRBJ2-1; either TRBD1 or TRBD2 may fit D (5 bases each). Germline V gene data show CDR1 as MDHEN and CDR2 as SYDVKM. The CDR3 extends over 13 amino acids. V gave up 6 bases and J gave up 10 bases, with 16 bases separating them. The CDR3 DNA reads as TGTGCCAGCAGAGTTCAGGTTGGGGACGAGCAGTTCTTC. As protein: CASRVQVGDEQFF.

The gene calls are TRBV12-3 or TRBV12-4 and TRBJ1-1; no reliable D call. Trimming took 6 bases from V and 7 from J, leaving 9 bases between them. CDR3 length: 11 amino acids. CDR3 region: CASSPGVEAFF. The CDR3 DNA sequence: TGTGCCAGCAGCCCGGGAGTTGAAGCTTTCTTT.

The rearrangement joins TRBV12-3 or TRBV12-4 to TRBJ1-5, with D uncertain. Trimming pared 7 bases from V and 7 bases from J, leaving 17 bases between. CDR3 length equals 14 residues. CDR3 protein: CASTTAAEGQPQHF. CDR3 coding DNA: TGTGCCAGCACCACAGCGGCTGAGGGCCAGCCCCAGCATTTT.

V and J are TRBV7-2 and TRBJ2-1, with D maybe TRBD2 (5 bases). With 5 bases removed from V and 8 bases from J, the gap between germline ends came to 10 bases. CDR3 length equals 12 residues. Looked up from germline, CDR1 is SGHTA and CDR2 is FQGNSA. The CDR3 DNA reads as TGTGCCAGCAGCCCTAGCATGTATGAGCAGTTCTTC. This sequence encodes CASSPSMYEQFF.

The chain has TRBV4-3 and TRBJ2-2; D is perhaps TRBD1 or TRBD2 (5 bases each). This CDR3 is built from 15 residues. V was trimmed by 3 bases and J by 4 bases, leaving 12 bases between them. CDR1 and CDR2 from the germline V gene are LGHNA and YSLEER. The CDR3 DNA reads as TGCGCCAGCAGCCAGGGAGACAGCCTCACCGGGGAGCTGTTTTTT. Translation: CASSQGDSLTGELFF.

The CDR3 region is CASRRFGSSNSPLHF. The CDR3 nucleotides read TGTGCCAGCAGGCGTTTCGGGTCTAGTAATTCACCCCTCCACTTT. This chain connects TRBV28 to TRBJ1-6; no clear D. The CDR3 has 15 amino acids. Germline V lookup: CDR1 MDHEN, CDR2 SYDVKM. V lost 6 bases, J lost 6 bases, and 15 bases lay in between.